These 6 T cell receptor beta chains share one sample of origin, sequenced in a study of CD8+ T cells in alopecia areata. RNA was isolated and reverse transcribed to cDNA, the sequencing template. Only in-frame clones appear in the TCRdb table, and some are missing; sequencing was by immunoSEQ multiplex PCR. This repertoire shows about 150,000 clones, under 60% found once; its top ten account for just under 20%. The sample in question was CD8+ T cells sorted from blood, obtained at week 0. The source of these receptors is a human donor with alopecia areata.

The chain combines TRBV30 with TRBJ2-1; 8 nucleotides align to TRBD2. The CDR3 loop spans 14 amino acids. Germline trimming cut 0 bases from V and 3 bases from J; bases unmatched to any gene: 1. Germline CDR1 GTSNPN, CDR2 SVGIG (reference sequence). CDR3 loop: CAWSVGTSYNEQFF. In DNA, the CDR3 is TGTGCCTGGAGTGTAGGGACTAGCTACAATGAGCAGTTCTTC.

Remarks on this clone: This specimen includes other DNA sequences encoding the same CDR3. The chain is built from TRBV27 and TRBJ1-5; D may be TRBD1 (5 bases). Germline loops: CDR1 MNHEY, CDR2 SMNVEV (reference sequence). This CDR3 comprises 13 residues. V lost 2 bases and J lost 6, with 8 bases in between. CDR3 in amino acids: CASSLGGGQPQHF. DNA of the CDR3: TGTGCCAGCAGTTTAGGGGGTGGTCAGCCCCAGCATTTT.

In its sample, this clone was seen a few times. CDR3 DNA: TGTGCCTGGAGGACTATGCAAGAGACCCAGTACTTC. Amino acids: CAWRTMQETQYF. This chain joins TRBV30 and TRBJ2-5; D is possibly TRBD2 (5 bases). Germline CDR1 GTSNPN, CDR2 SVGIG (reference sequence). The CDR3 consists of 12 residues. V was clipped by 3 bases and J by 2 bases, with 7 bases between them.

This chain links TRBV4-1 with TRBJ1-5, with 12 bases that match TRBD1. Germline V gene data show CDR1 as MGHRA and CDR2 as YSYEKL. V was clipped by 3 bases and J by 9 bases; unmatched bases: 9. The CDR3 extends over 16 amino acids. The CDR3 region has the DNA TGCGCCAGCAGCCATGGGACAGGGGGCCCAAGCAGGCCCCAGCATTTT. Protein product: CASSHGTGGPSRPQHF.

The rearrangement uses TRBV29-1 and TRBJ1-1; D is unclear. The CDR3 length is 15 residues. The germline CDR1 and CDR2 sequences are SQVTM and ANQGSEA. The V end was cut by 3 bases, the J end by 0 bases, with 14 bases between. CDR3 region: CSVEVAGRMNTEAFF. CDR3 nucleotides: TGCAGCGTTGAGGTCGCAGGCCGGATGAACACTGAAGCTTTCTTT.

CDR3 coding DNA: TGTGCCAGCTTCCCTCAGGGGAAGACTAACACAGATACGCAGTATTTT. It translates to CASFPQGKTNTDTQYF. This chain joins TRBV19 and TRBJ2-3, with D tentatively TRBD1 (6 bases). The germline V and J ends were trimmed by 9 bases and 2 bases, with 21 bases remaining between them. Germline V CDR1 and CDR2: LNHDA, SQIVND (reference sequence). The CDR3 is 16 residues long. Full variable domain (rest looked up from reference TRBV19 and TRBJ2-3): DGGITQSPKYLFRKEGQNVTLSCEQNLNHDAMYWYRQDPGQGLRLIYYSQIVNDFQKGDIAEGYSVSREKKESFPLTVTSAQKNPTAFYLCASFPQGKTNTDTQYFGPGTRLTVL.